Presented here are 14 T cell receptor beta chains from one specimen sequenced in a study of blood T cell repertoires in COVID-19. The protocol was immunoSEQ multiplex PCR, while the TCRdb copy is restricted to in-frame clones and leaves out a portion. The table shows almost 300,000 clones, with around 87% occurring only once. The sequenced sample was peripheral blood. Receptor source: a man aged 70-80 years with acute or convalescent COVID-19.

Note on this clone: Other DNA sequences in the same sample also yield this CDR3. V gene TRBV5-1 combines with J gene TRBJ2-5; 10 nucleotides align to TRBD2. CDR1 is SGHRS and CDR2 is YFSETQ in the germline V gene. After removal of 4 bases from V and 7 bases from J, the junction contained 7 bases not matched to a gene. This CDR3 has 14 residues. CDR3 amino acids: CASSPGLASGTQYF. The CDR3 region has the DNA TGCGCCAGCAGCCCGGGACTAGCGTCGGGGACCCAGTACTTC.

A word on this clone: Within the sample, other DNA sequences also encode this same CDR3. This chain joins TRBV5-1 and TRBJ1-2; 10 positions agree with TRBD1. CDR3 size: 14 residues. With 4 bases clipped from V and 5 bases from J, the junction kept 5 bases outside the gene matches. Germline V CDR1 and CDR2: SGHRS, YFSETQ. The CDR3 loop is CASSPDRGSYGYTF. The DNA of the CDR3 is TGCGCCAGCAGCCCGGACAGGGGGTCTTATGGCTACACCTTC.

The genes are TRBV9 and TRBJ2-3, with 7 bases fitting TRBD2. The CDR3 has 15 residues. The germline gives CDR1 SGDLS, CDR2 YYNGEE. With 0 bases clipped from V and 6 bases from J, the junction kept 7 bases outside the gene matches. CDR3 sequence reads: CASSVDGGRGDTQYF. CDR3 sequence (DNA): TGTGCCAGCAGCGTAGACGGCGGGCGGGGGGATACGCAGTATTTT. The variable domain in full, with the rest retrieved from reference TRBV9 and TRBJ2-3, is DSGVTQTPKHLITATGQRVTLRCSPRSGDLSVYWYQQSLDQGLQFLIQYYNGEERAKGNILERFSAQQFPDLHSELNLSSLELGDSALYFCASSVDGGRGDTQYFGPGTRLTVL.

About this clone: The junction shows a germline mismatch at one end, possibly a read error. The chain joins TRBV29-1 to TRBJ1-5; 10 bases agree with TRBD1. CDR3 length: 14 amino acids. The germline gives CDR1 SQVTM, CDR2 ANQGSEA. The CDR3 region is CSVKDRGREQPQHF. CDR3 DNA: TGCAGCGTTAAAGACAGGGGGCGGGAGCAGCCCCAGCATTTT.

This chain uses TRBV5-1 with TRBJ2-3; 15 nucleotides align to TRBD2. The CDR3 is 17 residues long. The germline V gene has CDR1 SGHRS and CDR2 YFSETQ. The J segment lost 2 bases and the V segment lost 4 bases, leaving 5 bases of the junction unmatched. This CDR3 is CASSRGTSGGTTDTQYF. Written as DNA, the CDR3 is TGCGCCAGCAGCCGTGGGACTAGCGGGGGGACCACAGATACGCAGTATTTT. Complete variable domain (other parts from reference TRBV5-1 and TRBJ2-3): KAGVTQTPRYLIKTRGQQVTLSCSPISGHRSVSWYQQTPGQGLQFLFEYFSETQRNKGNFPGRFSGRQFSNSRSEMNVSTLELGDSALYLCASSRGTSGGTTDTQYFGPGTRLTVL.

The chain links TRBV11-2 to TRBJ1-3; D remains ambiguous. The CDR3 has 15 amino acids. CDR1 and CDR2 (germline): SGHAT, FQNNGV. The V end was cut by 3 bases, the J end by 0 bases, with 9 bases between. The CDR3 region is CASSLGSYSGNTIYF. The CDR3 region has the DNA TGTGCCAGCAGCTTGGGCAGCTACTCTGGAAACACCATATATTTT.

The chain has TRBV3-1 (or the pseudogene TRBV3-2) and TRBJ2-2; 8 nucleotides agree with TRBD1. V shed 6 bases, J shed 1 base, and the junction held 1 base outside the gene matches. Germline values: CDR1 LGHDT, CDR2 YNNKEL (reference sequence). This CDR3 has 14 residues. CDR3 loop: CASSGQGNTGELFF. In DNA, the CDR3 is TGTGCCAGCAGTGGACAGGGGAACACCGGGGAGCTGTTTTTT.

The chain uses TRBV19 and TRBJ2-5; D is uncertain. V lost 6 bases and J lost 2, with 13 bases in between. The CDR3 is 14 amino acids. Germline V gives CDR1 LNHDA, CDR2 SQIVND (reference sequence). In DNA, the CDR3 is TGTGCCAGTAGCGATCGCCCAACACAAGAGACCCAGTACTTC. Translating gives CASSDRPTQETQYF.

The chain has TRBV28 and TRBJ2-7, with D perhaps TRBD1 (5 bases). V lost 5 bases to trimming and J lost 0 bases, with 14 bases between them. CDR3 length equals 15 residues. Germline values: CDR1 MDHEN, CDR2 SYDVKM. CDR3 amino acids: CASSPLRQSSYEQYF. The CDR3 nucleotides read TGTGCCAGCAGTCCTCTCCGACAGAGCTCCTACGAGCAGTACTTC.

This chain joins TRBV6-5 and TRBJ2-1; no reliable D call. This CDR3 has 13 residues. With 0 bases removed from V and 8 bases from J, the gap between germline ends came to 8 bases. Per germline, CDR1 MNHEY and CDR2 SVGAGI. The DNA of the CDR3 is TGTGCCAGCAGTTACTCGAGCGCCTATGAGCAGTTCTTC. This sequence encodes CASSYSSAYEQFF.

The chain uses TRBV19 and TRBJ2-2; D might be TRBD1 (5 bases). The V gene lost 3 bases and the J gene lost 3 bases, with 8 bases spanning the gap. The germline CDR1 and CDR2 sequences are LNHDA and SQIVND (reference sequence). The CDR3 spans 14 residues. The CDR3 nucleotides read TGTGCCAGTAGTATTCAGGGATACACCGGGGAGCTGTTTTTT. This encodes CASSIQGYTGELFF. Looking up the rest from reference TRBV19 and TRBJ2-2 gives the full variable domain: DGGITQSPKYLFRKEGQNVTLSCEQNLNHDAMYWYRQDPGQGLRLIYYSQIVNDFQKGDIAEGYSVSREKKESFPLTVTSAQKNPTAFYLCASSIQGYTGELFFGEGSRLTVL.

The gene calls are TRBV4-2 and TRBJ2-6; possible D gene TRBD1, 6 bases. Trimming took off 1 base at V and 2 bases at J, with 12 bases between the two ends. The CDR3 spans 17 residues. Germline CDR1 and CDR2: LGHNA and YNFKEQ. CDR3 nucleotide sequence: TGTGCCAGCAGCCAAGGGCCACAGGGAGCTGGGGCCAACGTCCTGACTTTC. Its translation: CASSQGPQGAGANVLTF.

The chain links TRBV5-6 to TRBJ1-4; no reliable D call. CDR3 size: 13 residues. CDR1 is SGHDT, CDR2 YYEEEE, per germline. With 4 bases removed from V and 2 bases from J, the gap between germline ends came to 6 bases. The CDR3 DNA sequence: TGTGCCAGCAGCCTCCGGACTAATGAAAAACTGTTTTTT. The encoded protein is CASSLRTNEKLFF. The full variable domain, completed using reference TRBV5-6 and TRBJ1-4, is DAGVTQSPTHLIKTRGQQVTLRCSPKSGHDTVSWYQQALGQGPQFIFQYYEEEERQRGNFPDRFSGHQFPNYSSELNVNALLLGDSALYLCASSLRTNEKLFFGSGTQLSVL.

J is TRBJ2-7 and V is TRBV27; TRBD1 matches at 8 bases. The CDR3 is 15 residues long. The germline gives CDR1 MNHEY, CDR2 SMNVEV (reference sequence). V dropped 3 bases and J dropped 7; count of bases not matched to a gene: 11. Written as DNA, the CDR3 is TGTGCCAGCAGTTTGGGACAGGCTACATACCAGGAGCAGTACTTC. It is translated as CASSLGQATYQEQYF.